The 23 T cell receptor beta chains below come from one sample, sequenced in a study of blood T cell repertoires in COVID-19. The protocol was immunoSEQ multiplex PCR, while the TCRdb copy is restricted to in-frame clones and leaves out a portion. The sample carries about 110,000 clones, 90% recorded once. The sample was peripheral blood. These receptors were obtained from a human donor in a cohort sampled during active COVID-19.

The rearrangement joins TRBV13 to TRBJ2-5; 10 bases align to TRBD1. CDR3 size: 14 residues. J lost 4 bases, V lost 5 bases, and 4 bases had no gene match. Per the germline V gene, CDR1 is PRHDT and CDR2 is FYEKMQ (reference sequence). CDR3 sequence (DNA): TGTGCCAGCAGCCTACGGACAGGGGGAGAGACCCAGTACTTC. It encodes CASSLRTGGETQYF.

The chain couples TRBV19 to TRBJ2-5; 10 nucleotides match TRBD1. Germline CDR1 reads LNHDA; CDR2 reads SQIVND (reference sequence). The junction had 9 bases not matched to a gene; V was cut back by 3 bases and J by 5 bases. This CDR3 comprises 16 residues. The CDR3 coding sequence is TGTGCCAGTAGTATCCTACGTGGACAGGGGGGGGAGACCCAGTACTTC. It yields the protein CASSILRGQGGETQYF.

This clone is a singleton in its sample. The chain carries TRBV2 and TRBJ2-7; 8 bases are shared with TRBD2. The CDR3 spans 14 residues. From germline, CDR1 is SNHLY and CDR2 FYNNEI. V was pared by 6 bases and J by 2 bases, with 6 bases of the junction left unmatched. The CDR3 reads CASRLTGGTYEQYF. In nucleotides, the CDR3 is TGTGCCAGCAGGCTCACGGGGGGGACCTACGAGCAGTACTTC.

The rearrangement joins TRBV6-5 to TRBJ1-5; 9 bases map to TRBD1. The junction had 7 bases not matched to a gene; V was cut back by 6 bases and J by 13 bases. This CDR3 has 12 residues. Germline V gives CDR1 MNHEY, CDR2 SVGAGI. In DNA form, the CDR3 reads TGTGCCAGCAGCCCGGGACAGGGCCCTCAGCATTTT. It is translated as CASSPGQGPQHF.

The chain links TRBV29-1 to TRBJ1-5, with 12 bases matching TRBD1. J gave up 6 bases and V 7 bases, and 7 bases lay outside the gene matches. CDR3 length equals 14 residues. In germline, CDR1 is SQVTM, CDR2 ANQGSEA. The CDR3 sequence is CSAGTGGVGQPQHF. DNA of the CDR3: TGCAGCGCCGGGACAGGGGGCGTCGGTCAGCCCCAGCATTTT.

The chain joins TRBV28 to TRBJ2-7, with TRBD1 as a possible D gene (6 bases). Trimming cost V 1 base and J 0 bases, with 13 bases left between them. Germline-derived CDR1 and CDR2 are MDHEN and SYDVKM. The CDR3 covers 16 residues. The CDR3 bases are TGTGCCAGCAGTTTATTAGCTCAGGGGCGCTCCTACGAGCAGTACTTC. Translation gives CASSLLAQGRSYEQYF.

The chain couples TRBV4-2 to TRBJ1-3, with a weak D call TRBD1 (5 bases). The CDR3 totals 15 residues. Germline CDR1 reads LGHNA; CDR2 reads YNFKEQ. The ends were cut back, 1 base at V and 4 bases at J, with 11 bases in the middle. The CDR3 loop is CASSQGWGEGNTIYF. In DNA, the CDR3 is TGTGCCAGCAGCCAAGGATGGGGGGAGGGAAACACCATATATTTT.

The gene calls are TRBV5-6 and TRBJ2-5, with no clear D. The CDR3 runs to 13 residues. The V end lost 0 bases, the J end lost 1 base, and 4 bases lay between the germline ends. Per germline, CDR1 SGHDT and CDR2 YYEEEE. The CDR3, as DNA: TGTGCCAGCAGCTTGGTCAGCCAAGAGACCCAGTACTTC. Protein: CASSLVSQETQYF.

The CDR3: CASRQGKYTEAFF. The CDR3 DNA reads as TGTGCCAGTCGACAGGGGAAGTACACTGAAGCTTTCTTT. The J gene is TRBJ1-1, the V gene TRBV19; 8 positions match TRBD1. This CDR3 spans 13 amino acids. V trimming: 8 bases; J trimming: 3 bases; junction bases outside the gene matches: 5. The germline V gene has CDR1 LNHDA and CDR2 SQIVND (reference sequence).

This chain joins TRBV6-5 and TRBJ2-7; 10 nucleotides agree with TRBD1. The CDR3 is 14 amino acids. Germline V lookup: CDR1 MNHEY, CDR2 SVGAGI. With 7 bases clipped from V and 5 bases from J, the junction kept 8 bases outside the gene matches. Written as DNA, the CDR3 is TGTGCCAGCACCCGGGACAGGGGAATGGACGAGCAGTACTTC. This translates into CASTRDRGMDEQYF.

The chain links TRBV5-1 to TRBJ2-7; 12 positions match TRBD1. V shed 0 bases, J shed 5 bases, and the junction held 3 bases outside the gene matches. Germline V gene lookup returns CDR1 SGHRS and CDR2 YFSETQ. CDR3 size: 15 residues. The CDR3 region is CASSLGGTGGDEQYF. The CDR3, as DNA: TGCGCCAGCAGCTTGGGCGGGACAGGGGGCGACGAGCAGTACTTC.

The chain links TRBV15 to TRBJ1-3, with a possible D match to TRBD1 (6 bases). Germline CDR1 is LNHNV and CDR2 is YYDKDF (reference sequence). V lost 3 bases, J lost 3 bases, and 6 bases lay in between. There are 13 residues in the CDR3. DNA for the CDR3: TGTGCCACCAGCAGGGACAGTGGAAACACCATATATTTT. Translating gives CATSRDSGNTIYF.

V gene TRBV5-6 combines with J gene TRBJ1-2; D gene ambiguous. Trimming shortened V by 5 bases and J by 2 bases, and 13 bases separated the two germline ends. Germline V gene lookup returns CDR1 SGHDT and CDR2 YYEEEE. The CDR3 covers 14 residues. DNA for the CDR3: TGTGCCAGCAGTGGCCAATTGGAGAACTATGGCTACACCTTC. It yields the protein CASSGQLENYGYTF.

This rearrangement joins TRBV5-1 to TRBJ1-4; possibly TRBD1 for D (5 bases). The CDR3 sequence is 13 residues long. Germline loops: CDR1 SGHRS, CDR2 YFSETQ. V lost 0 bases, J lost 8 bases, and 8 bases lay in between. The CDR3 loop is CASSLGRVEKLFF. The CDR3 nucleotides read TGCGCCAGCAGCTTGGGCAGGGTAGAAAAACTGTTTTTT.

In its sample, this clone was seen once. The J gene is TRBJ2-3, the V gene TRBV7-9, with 7 bases matching TRBD1. With 5 bases clipped from V and 4 bases from J, the junction kept 6 bases outside the gene matches. Germline V lookup: CDR1 SEHNR, CDR2 FQNEAQ (reference sequence). This CDR3 has 14 residues. The CDR3 DNA sequence: TGTGCCAGCAGCCCAAGACAGGGCTCAGATACGCAGTATTTT. Translation gives CASSPRQGSDTQYF.

The rearrangement links TRBV7-9 to TRBJ2-6, with TRBD1 matching 9 bases. This CDR3 comprises 16 residues. Germline trimming cut 7 bases from V and 2 bases from J; bases unmatched to any gene: 6. The germline gives CDR1 SEHNR, CDR2 FQNEAQ (reference sequence). CDR3 sequence: CASNEQGAAGANVLTF. CDR3 bases: TGTGCCAGCAACGAACAGGGGGCGGCTGGGGCCAACGTCCTGACTTTC.

The chain is built from TRBV25-1 and TRBJ1-2, with 7 bases aligning to TRBD1. The CDR3 totals 16 residues. Per germline, CDR1 MGHDK and CDR2 SYGVNS. The trim removed 3 bases at V and 2 bases at J, leaving 9 bases unmatched. CDR3 DNA: TGTGCCAGCAGTGAGGGGGACAGAGGCCTCAACTATGGCTACACCTTC. Translating gives CASSEGDRGLNYGYTF.

The V gene is TRBV27, the J gene TRBJ1-5; D unresolved. This CDR3 has 14 amino acids. Trimming left V 7 bases short and J 4 bases short, with 14 bases between. In germline, CDR1 is MNHEY, CDR2 SMNVEV (reference sequence). The CDR3 spells CASTTSGSNQPQHF. CDR3 nucleotide sequence: TGTGCCAGCACCACTTCGGGGTCAAATCAGCCCCAGCATTTT.

The J gene is TRBJ2-1, the V gene TRBV6-5, with 8 bases aligning to TRBD2. The V gene end was trimmed by 0 bases and the J gene end by 6 bases; junction bases not matched to a gene: 7. Germline CDR1 reads MNHEY; CDR2 reads SVGAGI. The CDR3 is 16 residues long. DNA of the CDR3: TGTGCCAGCAGTTACTCCGGGAGGGGAGTTCTCAATGAGCAGTTCTTC. Amino acid sequence: CASSYSGRGVLNEQFF.

The V and J genes are TRBV27 and TRBJ2-5, with 12 bases fitting TRBD2. V dropped 2 bases and J dropped 2; count of bases not matched to a gene: 0. Germline V gene lookup returns CDR1 MNHEY and CDR2 SMNVEV (reference sequence). This CDR3 is built from 15 residues. The CDR3 sequence is CASSLTSGRQETQYF. The CDR3, as DNA: TGTGCCAGCAGTTTAACTAGCGGGAGGCAAGAGACCCAGTACTTC.

V is TRBV6-1 and J is TRBJ2-4; weak D call: TRBD1 (6 bases). V was pared by 3 bases and J by 0 bases, with 12 bases between. The CDR3 totals 16 residues. Germline CDR1 reads MNHNS; CDR2 reads SASEGT. The CDR3 is CASSDGQTLAKNIQYF. For the CDR3, the DNA is TGTGCCAGCAGTGACGGACAGACACTAGCCAAAAACATTCAGTACTTC.

The V call is TRBV19, the J call TRBJ1-2; D is uncertain. With 3 bases removed from V and 4 bases from J, the gap between germline ends came to 15 bases. Germline-derived CDR1 and CDR2 are LNHDA and SQIVND (reference sequence). The CDR3 runs 15 residues. CDR3 sequence: CASSIGGHRTYGYTF. CDR3 bases: TGTGCCAGTAGTATTGGCGGGCATCGTACCTATGGCTACACCTTC. The full variable domain, rest sourced from reference TRBV19 and TRBJ1-2, is DGGITQSPKYLFRKEGQNVTLSCEQNLNHDAMYWYRQDPGQGLRLIYYSQIVNDFQKGDIAEGYSVSREKKESFPLTVTSAQKNPTAFYLCASSIGGHRTYGYTFGSGTRLTVV.

The chain carries TRBV5-1 and TRBJ1-1; D uncertain. V lost 0 bases and J 1 base, leaving 7 bases between the germline ends. Germline V gene lookup returns CDR1 SGHRS and CDR2 YFSETQ. This CDR3 region has 14 residues. CDR3 bases: TGCGCCAGCAGCTTGGTCCGGAGGAACACTGAAGCTTTCTTT. It translates to CASSLVRRNTEAFF.